Below, one TCR beta chain is given with its context. The antigen remains undetermined. RNA transcripts provided the source from which TCR beta CDR3 regions were amplified. Carried out on the TCR CDR3, a first-round RT-PCR used the HTBI primer set. TCRdb processed the multiplex PCR reads anew with MiXCR; each CDR3 protein has one entry. The sample has about 510,000 distinct CDR3 sequences; roughly 15% are singletons. The data stem from a study of T cells in Graves' hyperthyroidism and ophthalmopathy. Regarding the study as a whole: The model foresaw ophthalmopathy a median roughly 6 months prior to onset.

The V and J ends lost 1 base and 2 bases, in that order; junction bases with no gene match: 3. The V gene's germline CDR1 is SGHVS and CDR2 FNYEAQ. This CDR3 comprises 16 residues. This receptor was obtained from a woman in her thirties or forties with Graves' hyperthyroidism. The sequencing sample was made of blood. The rearrangement links TRBV7-6 to TRBJ2-2; the match to TRBD2 covers 8 bases. The DNA for the CDR3 is TGTGCCAGCAGCTTAGTCCGGGGGGGAAACACCGGGGAGCTGTTTTTT. It is translated as CASSLVRGGNTGELFF.